A single sample is the source of the 5 T cell receptor beta chains below, sequenced in a study of blood T cell repertoires in COVID-19 (TCRdb year 2020). Library construction relied on the immunoSEQ multiplex PCR assay. TCRdb obtained this table from immuneACCESS and retained in-frame rearrangements with V and J assigned. These tables miss some clones; where compared with another copy, unresolved V genes account for less than half of the shortfall, and the remainder is unexplained. Within this sample are about 59,000 clones, with about 72% of them counted one time only. The top ten hold approximately 12% of the sample. Source material: peripheral blood. The receptors originated from a man at least 80 years old with acute or convalescent COVID-19.

The chain recombines TRBV9 with TRBJ2-5; D possibly corresponds to TRBD1 (6 bases). With 4 bases removed from V and 1 base from J, the gap between germline ends came to 11 bases. The CDR3 has 14 residues. CDR1 is SGDLS and CDR2 is YYNGEE in the germline V gene. The CDR3 reads CASSQGQIQETQYF. The CDR3, as DNA: TGTGCCAGCAGCCAAGGACAGATCCAAGAGACCCAGTACTTC.

This chain joins TRBV18 and TRBJ1-1; D is ambiguous. Deletions cut 0 bases from V and 3 bases from J, with 14 bases between. The germline gives CDR1 KGHSH, CDR2 LQKENI. The CDR3 is made up of 16 amino acids. This CDR3 reads CASSPPNNRGDTEAFF. The DNA for the CDR3 is TGTGCCAGCTCACCACCGAACAACCGGGGAGACACTGAAGCTTTCTTT.

This clone was counted only a few times. The chain uses TRBV28 and TRBJ1-4, with 8 nucleotides matching TRBD1. The CDR3 has 15 amino acids. Germline V gene sequence: CDR1 MDHEN, CDR2 SYDVKM. V shed 5 bases, J shed 3 bases, and the junction held 5 bases outside the gene matches. The CDR3 DNA is TGTGCCAGCAGTCCTCCGACAGGGGCTAATGAAAAACTGTTTTTT. Translation: CASSPPTGANEKLFF.

A word on this clone: Its ends do not fully match the called genes, so a read error is possible. The V and J genes are TRBV5-1 and TRBJ2-1, with 8 bases that match TRBD2. This CDR3 region has 16 residues. The germline V gene has CDR1 SGHRS and CDR2 YFSETQ. The CDR3 protein is CARSPGGGRPYNEQFF. Written as DNA, the CDR3 is TGCGCCCGCAGCCCCGGGGGGGGGAGACCCTACAATGAGCAGTTCTTC.

The chain carries TRBV10-2 and TRBJ1-3; 7 bases match TRBD1. Per the germline V gene, CDR1 is WSHSY and CDR2 is SAAADI. There are 13 residues in the CDR3. Germline trimming cut 6 bases from V and 4 bases from J; bases unmatched to any gene: 3. The CDR3 is CASSQGVGNTIYF. CDR3 bases: TGCGCCAGCAGCCAGGGGGTCGGAAACACCATATATTTT.